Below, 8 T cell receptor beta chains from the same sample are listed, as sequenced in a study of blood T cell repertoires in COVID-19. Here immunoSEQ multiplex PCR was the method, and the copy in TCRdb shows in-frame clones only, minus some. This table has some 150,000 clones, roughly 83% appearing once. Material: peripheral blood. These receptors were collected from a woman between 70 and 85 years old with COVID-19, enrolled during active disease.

The CDR3 is CASSLEAGNEQYF. The CDR3 DNA reads TGTGCCAGCAGCTTAGAGGCGGGAAACGAGCAGTACTTC. The chain has TRBV7-9 and TRBJ2-7; D may be TRBD2 (6 bases). The CDR3 length is 13 residues. From germline, CDR1 is SEHNR and CDR2 FQNEAQ (reference sequence). With 1 base removed from V and 5 bases from J, the gap between germline ends came to 9 bases.

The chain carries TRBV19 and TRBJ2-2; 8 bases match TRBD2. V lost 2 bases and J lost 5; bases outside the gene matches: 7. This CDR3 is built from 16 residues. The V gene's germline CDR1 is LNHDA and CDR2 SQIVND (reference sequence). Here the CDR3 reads CASSIPRGGKTGELFF. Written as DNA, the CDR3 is TGTGCCAGTAGTATACCTCGGGGGGGTAAAACCGGGGAGCTGTTTTTT.

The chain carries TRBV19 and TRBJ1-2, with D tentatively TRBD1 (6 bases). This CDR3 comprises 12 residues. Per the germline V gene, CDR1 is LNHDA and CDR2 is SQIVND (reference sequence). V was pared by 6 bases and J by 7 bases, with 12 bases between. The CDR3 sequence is CASSLQGSGYTF. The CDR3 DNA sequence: TGTGCCAGTAGCCTACAGGGATCTGGCTACACCTTC. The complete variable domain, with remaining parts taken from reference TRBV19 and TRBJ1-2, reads DGGITQSPKYLFRKEGQNVTLSCEQNLNHDAMYWYRQDPGQGLRLIYYSQIVNDFQKGDIAEGYSVSREKKESFPLTVTSAQKNPTAFYLCASSLQGSGYTFGSGTRLTVV.

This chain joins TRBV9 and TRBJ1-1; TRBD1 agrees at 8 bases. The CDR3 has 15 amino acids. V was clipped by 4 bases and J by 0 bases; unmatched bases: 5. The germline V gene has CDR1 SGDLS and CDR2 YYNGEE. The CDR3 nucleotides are TGTGCCAGCAGCCTTACAGGGGGGATGAACACTGAAGCTTTCTTT. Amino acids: CASSLTGGMNTEAFF.

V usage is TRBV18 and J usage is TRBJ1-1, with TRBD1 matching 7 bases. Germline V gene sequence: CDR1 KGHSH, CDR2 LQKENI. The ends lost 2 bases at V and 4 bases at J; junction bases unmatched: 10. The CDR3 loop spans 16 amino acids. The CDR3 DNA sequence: TGTGCCAGCTCACCAAGGCGGGCAGGGGGTCCCACTGAAGCTTTCTTT. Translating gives CASSPRRAGGPTEAFF.

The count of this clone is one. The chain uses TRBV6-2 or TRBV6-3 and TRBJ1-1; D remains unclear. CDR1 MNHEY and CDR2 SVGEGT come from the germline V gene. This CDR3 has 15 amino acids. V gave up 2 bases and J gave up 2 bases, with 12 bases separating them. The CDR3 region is CASSYEGPPNTEAFF. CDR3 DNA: TGTGCCAGCAGTTACGAGGGTCCCCCTAACACTGAAGCTTTCTTT.

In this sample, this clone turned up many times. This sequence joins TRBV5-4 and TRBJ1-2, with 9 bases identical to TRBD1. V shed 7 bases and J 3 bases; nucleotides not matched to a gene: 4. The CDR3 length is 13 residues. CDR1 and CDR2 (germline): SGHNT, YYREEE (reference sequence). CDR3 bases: TGTGCCAGCGCCGGGACAGGGCACTATGGCTACACCTTC. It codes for CASAGTGHYGYTF.

The CDR3 region has the DNA TGTGCCAGCAGCCCCCCACGGGCTGGAAACACCATATATTTT. Its translation: CASSPPRAGNTIYF. This chain connects TRBV7-9 to TRBJ1-3; D ambiguous. Germline values: CDR1 SEHNR, CDR2 FQNEAQ (reference sequence). The CDR3 sequence is 14 residues long. The V gene lost 5 bases and the J gene lost 2 bases, with 10 bases spanning the gap. The whole variable domain, filled in from reference TRBV7-9 and TRBJ1-3, reads DTGVSQNPRHKITKRGQNVTFRCDPISEHNRLYWYRQTLGQGPEFLTYFQNEAQLEKSRLLSDRFSAERPKGSFSTLEIQRTEQGDSAMYLCASSPPRAGNTIYFGEGSWLTVV.